The sample holds a few counts of the clone carrying this TCR beta chain. What it recognizes is unknown. This entry comes from a study of naive and memory T cell subsets. General study points: Clonotypes here are unpaired alpha or beta chain sequences. Diversity fell and Gini index rose from naive through CM, EM, EMRA.

An equimolar mix of two oligonucleotides served as the beta constant-region primer for TRBC1 and TRBC2. TCRdb re-derived calls from the UMI-ligation and nested PCR reads in MiXCR, one entry per CDR3 protein. The data contain 130,000 to 150,000 distinct CDR3 sequences, about 15% of them singletons. V dropped 4 bases and J dropped 3 bases, with 7 bases sitting between them. The length of the CDR3 is 12 residues. Germline CDR1 reads SQVTM; CDR2 reads ANQGSEA. After the first PCR, alpha and beta chain libraries were processed separately. Cells stained for CD3, CD4, CD8, CD45RA and CD27 were sorted into four subsets.

This receptor was identified in a human donor in good health. Sequenced material: naive CD4+ T cells from blood. The chain combines TRBV29-1 with TRBJ2-1; perhaps TRBD2 as D (6 bases). The CDR3 reads CSVVTSYNEQFF. Here the CDR3 DNA reads TGCAGCGTTGTGACTAGCTACAATGAGCAGTTCTTC.